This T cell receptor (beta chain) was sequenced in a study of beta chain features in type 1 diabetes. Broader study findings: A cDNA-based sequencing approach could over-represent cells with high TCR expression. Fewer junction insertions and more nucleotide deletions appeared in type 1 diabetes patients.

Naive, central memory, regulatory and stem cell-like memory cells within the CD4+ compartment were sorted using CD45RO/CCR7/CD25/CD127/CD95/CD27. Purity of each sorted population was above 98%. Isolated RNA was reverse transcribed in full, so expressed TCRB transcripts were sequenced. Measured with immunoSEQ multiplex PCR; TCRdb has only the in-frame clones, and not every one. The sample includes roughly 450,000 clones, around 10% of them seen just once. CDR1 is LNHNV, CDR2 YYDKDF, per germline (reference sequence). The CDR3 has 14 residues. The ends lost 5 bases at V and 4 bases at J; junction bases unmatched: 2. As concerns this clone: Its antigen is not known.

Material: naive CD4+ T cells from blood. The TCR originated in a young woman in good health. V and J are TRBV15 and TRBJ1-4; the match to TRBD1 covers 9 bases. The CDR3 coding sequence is TGTGCCACCAGCGCGACAGGGGGTAATGAAAAACTGTTTTTT. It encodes CATSATGGNEKLFF. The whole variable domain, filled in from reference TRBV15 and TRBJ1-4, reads DAMVIQNPRYQVTQFGKPVTLSCSQTLNHNVMYWYQQKSSQAPKLLFHYYDKDFNNEADTPDNFQSRRPNTSFCFLDIRSPGLGDTAMYLCATSATGGNEKLFFGSGTQLSVL.